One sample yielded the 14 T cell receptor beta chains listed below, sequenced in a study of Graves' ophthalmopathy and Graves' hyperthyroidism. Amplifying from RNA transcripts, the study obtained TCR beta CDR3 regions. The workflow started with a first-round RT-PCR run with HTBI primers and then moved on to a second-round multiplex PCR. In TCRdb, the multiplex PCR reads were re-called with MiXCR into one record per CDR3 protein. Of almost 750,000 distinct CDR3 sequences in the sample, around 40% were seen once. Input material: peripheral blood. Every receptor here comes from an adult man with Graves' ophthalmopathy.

The CDR3 sequence is CASSLGLAGVVEETQYF. Written as DNA, the CDR3 is TGTGCCAGCAGCTTGGGGCTAGCGGGAGTAGTTGAGGAGACCCAGTACTTC. The chain joins TRBV5-6 to TRBJ2-5; 10 bases match TRBD2. CDR1 is SGHDT, CDR2 YYEEEE, per germline. The V and J ends lost 0 bases and 5 bases, in that order; junction bases with no gene match: 10. The CDR3 has 17 amino acids. The full variable domain, completed using reference TRBV5-6 and TRBJ2-5, is DAGVTQSPTHLIKTRGQQVTLRCSPKSGHDTVSWYQQALGQGPQFIFQYYEEEERQRGNFPDRFSGHQFPNYSSELNVNALLLGDSALYLCASSLGLAGVVEETQYFGPGTRLLVL.

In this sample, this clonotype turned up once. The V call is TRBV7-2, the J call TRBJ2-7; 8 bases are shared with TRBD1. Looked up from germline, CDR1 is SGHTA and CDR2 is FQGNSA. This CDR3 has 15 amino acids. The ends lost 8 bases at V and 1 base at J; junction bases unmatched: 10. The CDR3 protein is CASGQGSGGSYEQYF. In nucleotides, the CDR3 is TGTGCCAGCGGACAGGGTTCAGGGGGGTCCTACGAGCAGTACTTC.

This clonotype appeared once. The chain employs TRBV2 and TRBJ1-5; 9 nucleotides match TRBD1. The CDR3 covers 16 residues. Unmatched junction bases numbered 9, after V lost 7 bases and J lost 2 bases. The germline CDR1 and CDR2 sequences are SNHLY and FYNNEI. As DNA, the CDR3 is TGTGCCAGCACCGCGGGACAGGGTTTCGGCAATCAGCCCCAGCATTTT. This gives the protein CASTAGQGFGNQPQHF.

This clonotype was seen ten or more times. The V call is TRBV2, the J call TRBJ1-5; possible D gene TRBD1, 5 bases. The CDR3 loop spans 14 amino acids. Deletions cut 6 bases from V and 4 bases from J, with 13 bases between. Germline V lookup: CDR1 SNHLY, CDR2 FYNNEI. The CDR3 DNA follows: TGTGCCAGCAGGGCGGGGCGGGGAAATCAGCCCCAGCATTTT. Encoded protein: CASRAGRGNQPQHF.

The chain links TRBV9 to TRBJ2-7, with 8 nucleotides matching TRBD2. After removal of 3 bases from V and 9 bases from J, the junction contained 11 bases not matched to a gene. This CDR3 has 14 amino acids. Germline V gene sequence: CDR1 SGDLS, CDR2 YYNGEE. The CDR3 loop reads CASSAAGGNDGQYF. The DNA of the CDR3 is TGTGCCAGCAGCGCTGCGGGGGGCAACGACGGGCAGTACTTC.

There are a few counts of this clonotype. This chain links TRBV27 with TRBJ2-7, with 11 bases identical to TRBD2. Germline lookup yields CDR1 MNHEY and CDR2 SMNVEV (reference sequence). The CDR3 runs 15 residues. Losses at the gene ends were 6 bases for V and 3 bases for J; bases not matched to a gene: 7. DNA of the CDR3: TGTGCCAGCAGAACCACTAGCGGGAGTATCTACGAGCAGTACTTC. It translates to CASRTTSGSIYEQYF.

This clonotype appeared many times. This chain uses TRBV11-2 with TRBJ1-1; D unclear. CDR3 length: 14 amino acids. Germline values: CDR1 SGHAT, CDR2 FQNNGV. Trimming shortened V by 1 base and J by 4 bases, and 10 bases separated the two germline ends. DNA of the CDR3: TGTGCCAGCAGCTTAGGTTGGAGTCCCACTGAAGCTTTCTTT. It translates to CASSLGWSPTEAFF. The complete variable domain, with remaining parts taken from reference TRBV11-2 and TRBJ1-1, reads EAGVAQSPRYKIIEKRQSVAFWCNPISGHATLYWYQQILGQGPKLLIQFQNNGVVDDSQLPKDRFSAERLKGVDSTLKIQPAKLEDSAVYLCASSLGWSPTEAFFGQGTRLTVV.

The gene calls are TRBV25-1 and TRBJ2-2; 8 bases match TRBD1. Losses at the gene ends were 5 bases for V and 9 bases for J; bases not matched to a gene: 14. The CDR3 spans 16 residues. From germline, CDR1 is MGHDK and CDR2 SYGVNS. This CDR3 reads CASSSAPGQARRELFF. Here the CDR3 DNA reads TGTGCCAGCAGTTCGGCCCCGGGACAGGCTAGGAGGGAGCTGTTTTTT.

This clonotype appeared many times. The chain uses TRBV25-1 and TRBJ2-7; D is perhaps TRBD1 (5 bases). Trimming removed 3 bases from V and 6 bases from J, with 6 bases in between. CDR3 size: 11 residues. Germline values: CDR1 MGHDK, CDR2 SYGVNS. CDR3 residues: CASSDGAEQYF. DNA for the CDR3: TGTGCCAGCAGTGATGGGGCCGAGCAGTACTTC.

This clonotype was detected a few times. The CDR3 nucleotides are TGTGCCAGCAGTTTTGGGGGGCCCGCCTACGAGCAGTACTTC. Residues: CASSFGGPAYEQYF. V and J are TRBV12-3 or TRBV12-4 and TRBJ2-7; D may be TRBD1 or TRBD2 (6 bases each). The ends were cut back, 3 bases at V and 2 bases at J, with 11 bases in the middle. The CDR3 has 14 residues.

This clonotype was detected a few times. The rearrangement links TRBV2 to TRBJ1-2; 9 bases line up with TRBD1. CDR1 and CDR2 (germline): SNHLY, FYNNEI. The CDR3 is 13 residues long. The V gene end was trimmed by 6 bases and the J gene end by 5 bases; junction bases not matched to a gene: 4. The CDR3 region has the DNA TGTGCCAGCAGGGGACAGGGACCATATGGCTACACCTTC. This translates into CASRGQGPYGYTF. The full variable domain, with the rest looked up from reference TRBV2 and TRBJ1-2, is EPEVTQTPSHQVTQMGQEVILRCVPISNHLYFYWYRQILGQKVEFLVSFYNNEISEKSEIFDDQFSVERPDGSNFTLKIRSTKLEDSAMYFCASRGQGPYGYTFGSGTRLTVV.

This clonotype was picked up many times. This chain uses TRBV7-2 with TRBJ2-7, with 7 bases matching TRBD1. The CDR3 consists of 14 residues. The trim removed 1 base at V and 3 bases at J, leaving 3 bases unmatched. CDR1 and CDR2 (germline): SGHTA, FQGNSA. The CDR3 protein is CASSLGDRDYEQYF. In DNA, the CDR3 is TGTGCCAGCAGCTTAGGCGACAGGGACTACGAGCAGTACTTC.

CDR3 region: CSLAGNEQYF. The CDR3 nucleotides are TGCAGCTTAGCGGGGAACGAGCAGTACTTC. The V gene is TRBV29-1, the J gene TRBJ2-7, with 8 bases identical to TRBD2. Germline V gene lookup returns CDR1 SQVTM and CDR2 ANQGSEA. The trim removed 8 bases at V and 5 bases at J, leaving 2 bases unmatched. CDR3 length equals 10 residues.

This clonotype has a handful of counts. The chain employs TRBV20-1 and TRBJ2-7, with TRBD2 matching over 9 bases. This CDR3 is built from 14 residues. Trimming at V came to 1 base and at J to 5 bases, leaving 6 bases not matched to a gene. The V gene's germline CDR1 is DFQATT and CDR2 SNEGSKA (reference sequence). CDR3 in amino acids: CSARGAGGPHEQYF. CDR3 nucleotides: TGCAGTGCTAGAGGGGCGGGAGGGCCCCACGAGCAGTACTTC.